The clone carrying this T cell receptor (beta chain) was seen ten or more times. The antigen remains unidentified. The data are from a study of human T cells and chemical hapten exposure. Overall study: An approximately 2 cm by approximately 2 cm inner upper arm patch received 2% DPC for sensitization. Mostly female, the patients presented with alopecia areata, totalis or universalis.

Trimming pared 4 bases from V and 5 bases from J, leaving 12 bases between. The CDR3 is made up of 14 amino acids. CDR1 SNHLY and CDR2 FYNNEI come from the germline V gene. Library preparation tagged each individual cDNA molecule with a unique molecular identifier. TCRdb re-derived calls from the RACE reads in MiXCR, one entry per CDR3 protein. The sample lists under 100,000 distinct CDR3 sequences; more than 9% were seen once. General study results and limits: Expanded TCRs created a significantly greater count of big CDR3 similarity clusters than controls did.

Time point in this sample: patch test 2, 6 weeks after DPC sensitization. Treatment defined: therapeutic diphenylcyclopropenone sensitization with weekly scalp DPC. The sample in question was whole blood, obtained in connection with sensitization to the hapten diphenylcyclopropenone (DPC). The source of this sequence is a woman aged 45-65 years with alopecia areata. Some clones in this sample may be carry-over from other donors' samples. This chain uses TRBV2 with TRBJ1-5, with D possibly TRBD1 on 6 matching bases. The CDR3 is CASSGERGYQPQHF. The CDR3 region has the DNA TGTGCCAGCAGTGGAGAGAGGGGGTATCAGCCCCAGCATTTT.